This is a list of T cell receptor beta chains from one sample in a study of cytomegalovirus exposure and HLA in healthy donors. Generated by immunoSEQ multiplex PCR, the TCRdb table keeps only in-frame clones and is missing some. The data contain 150,000 to 200,000 clones, around 77% of them singletons. The sequenced sample was PBMCs. The receptor set was obtained from a woman under 40 in good health and CMV-seronegative. Each CDR3 is given with its conserved first and last residue. D genes are given only for firm matches. Size is stated for part of the rows, as once, few or many counts, or as a class when the clone is expanded.

-,-,TRBV5-8,TRBJ1-2,TGTGCCAGCAGCGTCCCCCTCAGGCCCTATGGCTACACCTTC,CASSVPLRPYGYTF
-,-,TRBV7-9,TRBJ2-1,TGTGCCAGCAGCGCCCTTTCGGGCGGGGGCTTCAATGAGCAGTTCTTC,CASSALSGGGFNEQFF
-,-,TRBV21-1,TRBJ2-7,TGTGCCAGCAGCAAAGGAGCGGTCCTTCACTACGAGCAGTACTTC,CASSKGAVLHYEQYF
-,-,TRBV6-5,TRBJ1-3,TGTGCCAGCAGTTACCAATGGGGGCCTGGAAACACCATATATTTT,CASSYQWGPGNTIYF
-,-,TRBV19,TRBJ1-5,TGTGCCAGTAGTATCCCCCGCGGGGAGGGGGTGATCAATCAGCCCCAGCATTTT,CASSIPRGEGVINQPQHF
TRBD2,-,TRBV19,TRBJ2-1,TGTGCCTCAGAACCGGGACTAGCTTTCAATGAGCAGTTCTTC,CASEPGLAFNEQFF
-,-,TRBV6-6,TRBJ1-5,TGTGCCAGCAGGGCAGGGATAGGATTAAATTATCAGCCCCAGCATTTT,CASRAGIGLNYQPQHF
-,-,TRBV5-6,TRBJ1-3,TGTGCCAGCAGCTTGGACAGAGGAAACACCATATATTTT,CASSLDRGNTIYF
-,-,TRBV27,TRBJ1-4,TGTGCCAGCAGTTCATACAGAGTTTCAACTAATGAAAAACTGTTTTTT,CASSSYRVSTNEKLFF
TRBD1,-,TRBV5-6,TRBJ1-3,TGTGCCAGCAGCTGGCAGGGGGCTGGAAACACCATATATTTT,CASSWQGAGNTIYF
-,-,TRBV10-3,TRBJ1-1,TGTGCCATCAGTGAGTTGGAAGGCGGGGCCGAGAACACTGAAGCTTTCTTT,CAISELEGGAENTEAFF
-,-,TRBV5-1,TRBJ1-4,TGCGCCAGCAGGACGGAAGGGGCGGATGAAAAACTGTTTTTT,CASRTEGADEKLFF
TRBD1,-,TRBV28,TRBJ1-5,TGTGCCAGCAGTCGGACAGGGCACAGCAATCAGCCCCAGCATTTT,CASSRTGHSNQPQHF
-,-,TRBV6-1,TRBJ1-1,TGTGCCAGCAGTACCGGGGAGGGCACTGAAGCTTTCTTT,CASSTGEGTEAFF
TRBD1,few,TRBV30,TRBJ1-2,TGTGCCTGGAGCCAGGACAGGGACTATGGCTACACCTTC,CAWSQDRDYGYTF
TRBD2,-,TRBV4-2,TRBJ2-7,TGTGCCAGCAGCCAAGAGGTGGCGGGAGGTGGGAGGAACGAGCAGTACTTC,CASSQEVAGGGRNEQYF
-,few,TRBV7-8,TRBJ2-1,TGTGCCAGCAGCTTTGAGGTGACTAGAGAGAATGAGCAGTTCTTC,CASSFEVTRENEQFF
TRBD2,-,TRBV5-1,TRBJ2-6,TGCGCCAGCAGCGGGGGACTAGCGGGAGAAAGTGCTGGGGCCAACGTCCTGACTTTC,CASSGGLAGESAGANVLTF
-,few,TRBV5-6,TRBJ1-2,TGTGCCAGCAGCTCAGGGAACACCTTC,CASSSGNTF
-,-,TRBV28,TRBJ2-3,TGTGCCAGCAGTTTAGCGGGCTTCACAGATACGCAGTATTTT,CASSLAGFTDTQYF
-,-,TRBV7-3,TRBJ1-2,TGTGCCAGCAGCCCAACCCCAGCGAGCGGCTACACCTTC,CASSPTPASGYTF
TRBD1,-,TRBV9,TRBJ2-7,TGTGCCAGCAGCACCCGGACAGGGAGCTACGAGCAGTACTTC,CASSTRTGSYEQYF
-,-,TRBV5-1,TRBJ2-7,TGCGCCAGCAGCCCTAGGGGGGGGGAATCCTACGAGCAGTACTTC,CASSPRGGESYEQYF
-,few,TRBV6-1,TRBJ2-7,TGTGCCAGCGGGTACGAGGGCTACGAGCAGTACTTC,CASGYEGYEQYF
-,-,TRBV19,TRBJ1-5,TGTGCCAGTAGTATAGATGCGGGACGAGGGTCTCCCCAGCATTTT,CASSIDAGRGSPQHF
TRBD2,-,TRBV9,TRBJ2-7,TGTGCCAGCAGCGGAGCTAGCGGGGCCTACGAGCAGTACTTC,CASSGASGAYEQYF
TRBD2,-,TRBV7-9,TRBJ2-1,TGTGCCAGCAGCCCTGGGACTAGCGGGAGAGTCAATGAGCAGTTCTTC,CASSPGTSGRVNEQFF
TRBD1,-,TRBV10-2,TRBJ2-4,TGCGCCAGCAGTACCTCTCTGGGACAGGGAGCCAAAAACATTCAGTACTTC,CASSTSLGQGAKNIQYF
TRBD1,-,TRBV7-2,TRBJ1-2,TGTGCCAGCAGCTTAGTATCCGGACAGGGTAATGGCTACACCTTC,CASSLVSGQGNGYTF
TRBD1,-,TRBV7-2,TRBJ1-1,TGTGCCAGCAGCACGGACAGGGTGACAGCACTCCCTGAAGCTTTCTTT,CASSTDRVTALPEAFF
TRBD1,-,TRBV19,TRBJ2-1,TGTGCCAGTAGTGATGAGGGACAGGCTTACAATGAGCAGTTCTTC,CASSDEGQAYNEQFF
TRBD1,-,TRBV28,TRBJ2-7,TGTGCCAGCAGTTCACCGGGGACAGCACCCTACGAGCAGTACTTC,CASSSPGTAPYEQYF
-,-,TRBV5-6,TRBJ1-5,TGTGCCAGCAGCTTGGATGGCCGTTGGCAGCCCCAGCATTTT,CASSLDGRWQPQHF
-,few,TRBV7-8,TRBJ2-7,TGTGCCAGCAGCTTAGGCACAGCCTACGAGCAGTACTTC,CASSLGTAYEQYF
TRBD1,-,TRBV18,TRBJ1-3,TGTGCCAGCTCGGTCGGGACAGGGAATATTGGAAACACCATATATTTT,CASSVGTGNIGNTIYF
-,-,TRBV6-1,TRBJ1-3,TGTGCCAGCAGTGAATACGGCAGGGGATCGACTGGAAACACCATATATTTT,CASSEYGRGSTGNTIYF
TRBD1,-,TRBV11-2,TRBJ2-1,TGTGCCAGCAGTTTAGGGGGACAGCTCAACTCCTACAATGAGCAGTTCTTC,CASSLGGQLNSYNEQFF
TRBD1,few,TRBV6-1,TRBJ2-5,TGTGCCAGCAGTGAGGACAGGGGAGAGACCCAGTACTTC,CASSEDRGETQYF
-,-,TRBV28,TRBJ2-5,TGTGCCAGCAGTTTAGTAAGGGACTCCCAAGAGACCCAGTACTTC,CASSLVRDSQETQYF
-,-,TRBV27,TRBJ1-4,TGTGCCAGCTCTCCTGGACACTCTGGGGAAAAACTGTTTTTT,CASSPGHSGEKLFF
-,-,TRBV11-2,TRBJ1-1,TGTGCCAGCAGCTTAGGCCTAGAGTTCCCGAACACTGAAGCTTTCTTT,CASSLGLEFPNTEAFF
-,-,TRBV6-1,TRBJ2-7,TGTGCCAGCAGGGCGACGGTCGGGACCTACGAGCAGTACTTC,CASRATVGTYEQYF
-,-,TRBV30,TRBJ1-3,TGTGCCTGGAGTCCCCGGACAGTTGGAAACACCATATATTTT,CAWSPRTVGNTIYF
-,-,TRBV5-1,TRBJ2-7,TGCGCCAGCAGCTTGACCTCCCTCACTAGCGAGCAGTACTTC,CASSLTSLTSEQYF
TRBD2,-,TRBV29-1,TRBJ2-2,TGCAGCGTCGGGAGGGGAGAAACGAACACCGGGGAGCTGTTTTTT,CSVGRGETNTGELFF
TRBD1,-,TRBV19,TRBJ1-2,TGTGCCAGTAGTCCCCGGGACAGAGACGGCTACACCTTC,CASSPRDRDGYTF
TRBD2,-,TRBV11-3,TRBJ2-1,TGTGCCAGCAGCTGGACTAGCGGCTTGATCGGGGGCGAGCAGTTCTTC,CASSWTSGLIGGEQFF
TRBD1,-,TRBV9,TRBJ1-2,TGTGCCAGCAGCGTCGGTACGGACGGGACAGGGGATAAAGGCACCTTC,CASSVGTDGTGDKGTF
TRBD1,-,TRBV6-1,TRBJ2-7,TGTGCCAGCAGTGCCTTACAGGGGGCCCCCTCCTACGAGCAGTACTTC,CASSALQGAPSYEQYF